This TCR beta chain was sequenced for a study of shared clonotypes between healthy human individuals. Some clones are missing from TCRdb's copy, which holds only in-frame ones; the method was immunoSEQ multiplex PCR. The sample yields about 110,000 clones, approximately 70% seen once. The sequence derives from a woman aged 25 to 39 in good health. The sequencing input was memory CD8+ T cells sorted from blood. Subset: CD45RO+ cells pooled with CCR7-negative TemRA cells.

The CDR3 DNA sequence: TGTGCCAGCTCCTTAAACGCAGCGGAAGAGACCCAGTACTTC. Its translation is CASSLNAAEETQYF. This chain uses TRBV18 with TRBJ2-5; the D gene is possibly TRBD2 (5 bases). Trimming stripped 6 bases from V and 3 bases from J, with 14 bases between. The V gene's germline CDR1 is KGHSH and CDR2 LQKENI. The CDR3 loop spans 14 amino acids.